The 8 T cell receptor beta chains in this list originate from one sample, sequenced in a study of blood T cell repertoires in COVID-19. The repertoire was sequenced with immunoSEQ multiplex PCR; TCRdb's copy has only in-frame clones and lacks some. The sample has around 330,000 clones, approximately 88% seen once. Sequenced input: peripheral blood. All receptors derive from a woman between 25 and 40 years old with COVID-19, enrolled during active disease.

The chain is built from TRBV6-5 and TRBJ2-7; 8 positions agree with TRBD1. CDR1 MNHEY and CDR2 SVGAGI come from the germline V gene. The CDR3 totals 14 residues. Trimming at V came to 8 bases and at J to 0 bases, leaving 6 bases not matched to a gene. The CDR3 DNA follows: TGTGCCAGCGGGACAGGCAGGAGCTCCTACGAGCAGTACGTC. Its protein product is CASGTGRSSYEQYV.

This chain uses TRBV7-3 with TRBJ2-2; D not resolved. The germline gives CDR1 SGHTA, CDR2 FQGTGA. V lost 5 bases and J 4 bases, leaving 14 bases between the germline ends. This CDR3 spans 15 amino acids. The CDR3 here is CASSPTNGPTGELFF. DNA of the CDR3: TGTGCCAGCAGCCCAACAAATGGCCCCACCGGGGAGCTGTTTTTT.

This clone was found a few times. The V call is TRBV7-2, the J call TRBJ1-2; 7 bases are a match to TRBD1. V trimming: 4 bases; J trimming: 3 bases; junction bases outside the gene matches: 5. CDR1 and CDR2 from the germline V gene are SGHTA and FQGNSA. This CDR3 comprises 14 residues. CDR3 protein: CASSSVGGYYGYTF. CDR3 nucleotides: TGTGCCAGCAGCTCGGTAGGGGGCTACTATGGCTACACCTTC.

The J gene is TRBJ2-1, the V gene TRBV5-1, with 10 bases fitting TRBD2. The CDR3 runs 15 residues. Germline values: CDR1 SGHRS, CDR2 YFSETQ. Trimming took 4 bases from V and 4 from J; bases not matched to a gene: 5. The CDR3: CASSPPAGGYNEQFF. CDR3 bases: TGCGCCAGCAGCCCTCCAGCGGGGGGGTACAATGAGCAGTTCTTC.

This clone was seen a handful of times. The chain has TRBV2 and TRBJ2-7, with a possible D match to TRBD1 (6 bases). Germline CDR1 reads SNHLY; CDR2 reads FYNNEI. The CDR3 extends over 14 amino acids. V was clipped by 7 bases and J by 2 bases, with 15 bases between them. CDR3 protein: CASTEGQYTYEQYF. CDR3 coding DNA: TGTGCCAGCACCGAAGGACAGTATACCTACGAGCAGTACTTC.

As regards this clone: Other DNA sequences in the same sample also yield this CDR3. The rearrangement joins TRBV18 to TRBJ1-2; D might be TRBD1 (6 bases). Looked up from germline, CDR1 is KGHSH and CDR2 is LQKENI. CDR3 length equals 14 residues. V lost 2 bases and J lost 2, with 9 bases in between. The CDR3 nucleotides are TGTGCCAGCTCACCAGACAGGTCGAACTATGGCTACACCTTC. This codes for CASSPDRSNYGYTF.

The rearrangement uses TRBV9 and TRBJ1-4, with no clear D. This CDR3 comprises 14 residues. Trimming took off 4 bases at V and 8 bases at J, with 15 bases between the two ends. CDR1 and CDR2 (germline): SGDLS, YYNGEE. CDR3 in DNA: TGTGCCAGCAGCCCCTATGAGGGTTGGGAAAAACTGTTTTTT. Protein sequence: CASSPYEGWEKLFF.

V and J are TRBV10-3 and TRBJ2-5; tentative D call: TRBD2 (6 bases). The length of the CDR3 is 14 residues. V lost 4 bases and J lost 1, with 10 bases in between. Germline V gene sequence: CDR1 ENHRY, CDR2 SYGVKD. The DNA of the CDR3 is TGTGCCATCAGTGGAGTGGGAGGCCAAGAGACCCAGTACTTC. This gives the protein CAISGVGGQETQYF.